The 6 T cell receptor beta chains listed next were all sequenced from one sample in a study of shared clonotypes between healthy human individuals. Method: immunoSEQ multiplex PCR; TCRdb's copy keeps in-frame clones and lacks some. The sample has about 2.1 million clones; around 95% are singletons. Positive CCR7 selection of CD45RO-negative cells yielded the naive CD8 cells, and terminally differentiated effector memory CD45RA+ cells were excluded. Sequenced material: naive CD8+ T cells from PBMCs. The receptors were sampled from a man between 18 and 29 years old in good health. Some clones in this sample may be carry-over from other donors' samples.

This clone was seen only once. The rearrangement links TRBV7-9 to TRBJ2-7, with TRBD2 matching over 15 bases. The germline gives CDR1 SEHNR, CDR2 FQNEAQ (reference sequence). The CDR3 is 15 residues long. V trimming: 8 bases; J trimming: 1 base; junction bases outside the gene matches: 3. The CDR3 here is CASGTSGRWSYEQYF. The CDR3 DNA reads TGTGCCAGCGGGACTAGCGGGAGGTGGTCCTACGAGCAGTACTTC.

The chain couples TRBV28 to TRBJ2-7, with unresolved D. Between the trimmed V and J ends, which lost 5 bases and 2 bases, there was a span of 10 bases. CDR1 is MDHEN, CDR2 SYDVKM, per germline. The CDR3 loop spans 13 amino acids. The CDR3 DNA sequence: TGTGCCAGCAGTAGGCATCCTGCCTACGAGCAGTACTTC. This sequence encodes CASSRHPAYEQYF. Drawing the rest from reference TRBV28 and TRBJ2-7, the complete variable domain is DVKVTQSSRYLVKRTGEKVFLECVQDMDHENMFWYRQDPGLGLRLIYFSYDVKMKEKGDIPEGYSVSREKKERFSLILESASTNQTSMYLCASSRHPAYEQYFGPGTRLTVT.

The genes are TRBV6-1 and TRBJ2-7; D gene unclear. The CDR3 length is 12 residues. Trimming stripped 8 bases from V and 2 bases from J, with 10 bases between. The germline gives CDR1 MNHNS, CDR2 SASEGT. CDR3 in DNA: TGTGCCAGCCGAAAGGGAACCTACGAGCAGTACTTC. As protein: CASRKGTYEQYF.

V is TRBV7-3 and J is TRBJ2-1; D gene ambiguous. This CDR3 spans 16 amino acids. CDR1 and CDR2 (germline): SGHTA, FQGTGA. The ends were cut back, 5 bases at V and 0 bases at J, with 14 bases in the middle. The CDR3 bases are TGTGCCAGCAGCCCGGGCGGCGGCAGCTCCTACAATGAGCAGTTCTTC. Protein product: CASSPGGGSSYNEQFF.

J is TRBJ2-5 and V is TRBV15; 7 positions match TRBD2. The V segment lost 4 bases and the J segment 4 bases; nucleotides outside the gene matches: 3. The CDR3 contains 13 residues. CDR1 LNHNV and CDR2 YYDKDF come from the germline V gene (reference sequence). CDR3 region: CATSTPGGETQYF. The CDR3 DNA sequence: TGTGCCACCAGCACCCCGGGGGGAGAGACCCAGTACTTC.

The chain uses TRBV9 and TRBJ2-3; D might be TRBD1 or TRBD2, each matching 6 bases. V dropped 4 bases and J dropped 5 bases, with 14 bases sitting between them. The germline V gene encodes CDR1 SGDLS and CDR2 YYNGEE. The CDR3 sequence is 14 residues long. CDR3 residues: CASSQSGAKDTQYF. Written as DNA, the CDR3 is TGTGCCAGCAGCCAATCGGGGGCGAAAGATACGCAGTATTTT.